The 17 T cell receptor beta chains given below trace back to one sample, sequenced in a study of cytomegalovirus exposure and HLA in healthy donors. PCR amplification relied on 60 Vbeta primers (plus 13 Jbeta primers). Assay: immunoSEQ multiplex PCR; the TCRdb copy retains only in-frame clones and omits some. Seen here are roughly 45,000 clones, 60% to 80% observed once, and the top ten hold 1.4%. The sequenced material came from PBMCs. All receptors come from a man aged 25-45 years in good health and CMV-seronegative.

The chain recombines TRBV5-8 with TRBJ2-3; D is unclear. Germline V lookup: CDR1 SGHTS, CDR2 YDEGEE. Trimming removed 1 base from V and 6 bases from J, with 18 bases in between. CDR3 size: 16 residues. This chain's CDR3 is CASSLKTSYSRDTQYF. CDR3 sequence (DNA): TGTGCCAGCAGCTTGAAGACATCATACTCAAGGGATACGCAGTATTTT.

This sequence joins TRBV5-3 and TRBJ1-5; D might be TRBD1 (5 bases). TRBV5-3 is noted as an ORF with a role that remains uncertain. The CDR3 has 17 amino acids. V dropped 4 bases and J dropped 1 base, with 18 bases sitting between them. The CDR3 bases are TGTGCCAGAAGCCCGCCTCGGGCAGGGTTGAGCAATCAGCCCCAGCATTTT. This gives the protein CARSPPRAGLSNQPQHF.

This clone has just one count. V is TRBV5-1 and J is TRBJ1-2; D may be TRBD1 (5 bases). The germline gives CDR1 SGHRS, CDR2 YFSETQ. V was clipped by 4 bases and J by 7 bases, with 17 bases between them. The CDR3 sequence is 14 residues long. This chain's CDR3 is CASSLPREGFGYTF. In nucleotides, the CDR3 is TGCGCCAGCAGCCTCCCCAGGGAGGGGTTTGGCTACACCTTC. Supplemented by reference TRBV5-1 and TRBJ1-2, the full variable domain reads KAGVTQTPRYLIKTRGQQVTLSCSPISGHRSVSWYQQTPGQGLQFLFEYFSETQRNKGNFPGRFSGRQFSNSRSEMNVSTLELGDSALYLCASSLPREGFGYTFGSGTRLTVV.

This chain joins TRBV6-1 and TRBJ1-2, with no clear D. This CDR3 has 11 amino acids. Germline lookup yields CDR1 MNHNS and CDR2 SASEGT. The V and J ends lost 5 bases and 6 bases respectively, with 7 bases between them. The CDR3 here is CASSYDNGYTF. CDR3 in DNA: TGTGCCAGCAGTTACGACAATGGCTACACCTTC.

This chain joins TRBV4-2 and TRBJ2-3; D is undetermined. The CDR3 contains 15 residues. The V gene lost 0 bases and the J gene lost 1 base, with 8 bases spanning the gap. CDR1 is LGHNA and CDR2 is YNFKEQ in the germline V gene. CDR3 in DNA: TGTGCCAGCAGCCAAGATCGCCGGGGCACAGATACGCAGTATTTT. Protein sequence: CASSQDRRGTDTQYF.

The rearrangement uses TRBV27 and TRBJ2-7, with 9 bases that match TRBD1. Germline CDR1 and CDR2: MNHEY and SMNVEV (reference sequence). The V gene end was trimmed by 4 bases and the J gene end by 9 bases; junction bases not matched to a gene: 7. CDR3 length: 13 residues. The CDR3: CASSSGTGMLQYF. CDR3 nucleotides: TGTGCCAGCAGTTCCGGGACAGGGATGTTGCAGTACTTC.

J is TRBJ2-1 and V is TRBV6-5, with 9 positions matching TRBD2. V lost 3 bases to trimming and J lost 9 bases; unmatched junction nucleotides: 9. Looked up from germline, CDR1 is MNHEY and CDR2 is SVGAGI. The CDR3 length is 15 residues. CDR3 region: CASSYWRLAEGEQFF. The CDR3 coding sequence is TGTGCCAGCAGTTATTGGAGACTAGCGGAGGGTGAGCAGTTCTTC.

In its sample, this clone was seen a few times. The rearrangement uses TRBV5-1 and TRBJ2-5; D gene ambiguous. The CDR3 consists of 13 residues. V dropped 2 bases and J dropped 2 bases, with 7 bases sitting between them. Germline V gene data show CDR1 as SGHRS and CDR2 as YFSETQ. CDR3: CASSFPRQETQYF. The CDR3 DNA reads TGCGCCAGCAGCTTCCCTAGGCAAGAGACCCAGTACTTC.

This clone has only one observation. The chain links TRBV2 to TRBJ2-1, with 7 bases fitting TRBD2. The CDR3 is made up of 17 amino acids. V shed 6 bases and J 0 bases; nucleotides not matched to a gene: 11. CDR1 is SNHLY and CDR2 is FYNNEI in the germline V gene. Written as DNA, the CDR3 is TGTGCCAGCAGGGATACTCTAGCGGAACACTCCTACAATGAGCAGTTCTTC. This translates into CASRDTLAEHSYNEQFF.

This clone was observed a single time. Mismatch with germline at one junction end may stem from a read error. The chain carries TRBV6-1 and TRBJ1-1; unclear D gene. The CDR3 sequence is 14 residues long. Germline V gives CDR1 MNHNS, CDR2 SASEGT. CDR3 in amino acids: CASTEGRGPTEAFF. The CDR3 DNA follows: TGTGCCAGCACTGAAGGCCGGGGTCCCACTGAAGCTTTCTTT.

In DNA form, the CDR3 reads TGTGCCACCAGCTACCGGGGACTAGCGGGAGGTGTGGATGAGCAGTTCTTC. Translated, it gives CATSYRGLAGGVDEQFF. The chain couples TRBV15 to TRBJ2-1; 15 bases align to TRBD2. CDR3 length: 17 residues. The junction had 10 bases not matched to a gene; V was cut back by 5 bases and J by 8 bases. The germline V gene encodes CDR1 LNHNV and CDR2 YYDKDF (reference sequence). Based on the CDR3 plus reference TRBV15 and TRBJ2-1, the full variable domain is DAMVIQNPRYQVTQFGKPVTLSCSQTLNHNVMYWYQQKSSQAPKLLFHYYDKDFNNEADTPDNFQSRRPNTSFCFLDIRSPGLGDTAMYLCATSYRGLAGGVDEQFFGPGTRLTVL.

CDR3 DNA sequence: TGTGCCTGGAGTGCGGCGGACAATTATAATGAAAAACTGTTTTTT. Protein sequence: CAWSAADNYNEKLFF. The rearrangement uses TRBV30 and TRBJ1-4; possibly TRBD1 for D (5 bases). Germline assignment: CDR1 GTSNPN and CDR2 SVGIG (reference sequence). The CDR3 totals 15 residues. The V and J ends lost 1 base and 4 bases respectively, with 13 bases between them.

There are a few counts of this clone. The CDR3 DNA reads as TGTGCCAGCAGTCCAGGGAGGGCCAATGAGCAGTTCTTC. Its protein product is CASSPGRANEQFF. The chain has TRBV6-4 and TRBJ2-1, with 7 bases matching TRBD2. The CDR3 spans 13 residues. The ends lost 5 bases at V and 6 bases at J; junction bases unmatched: 4. CDR1 is MRHNA and CDR2 is SNTAGT in the germline V gene.

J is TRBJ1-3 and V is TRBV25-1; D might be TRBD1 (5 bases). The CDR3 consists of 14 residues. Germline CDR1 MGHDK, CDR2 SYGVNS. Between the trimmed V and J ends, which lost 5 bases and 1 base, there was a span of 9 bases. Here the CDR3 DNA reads TGTGCCAGCAGTCTCGACAGTTCTGGAAACACCATATATTTT. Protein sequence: CASSLDSSGNTIYF.

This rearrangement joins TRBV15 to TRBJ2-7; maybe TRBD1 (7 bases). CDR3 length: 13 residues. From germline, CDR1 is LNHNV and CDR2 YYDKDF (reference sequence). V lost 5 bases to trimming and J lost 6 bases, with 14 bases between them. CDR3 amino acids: CATSGRQGGEQYF. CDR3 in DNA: TGTGCCACCAGCGGCCGACAGGGAGGCGAGCAGTACTTC.

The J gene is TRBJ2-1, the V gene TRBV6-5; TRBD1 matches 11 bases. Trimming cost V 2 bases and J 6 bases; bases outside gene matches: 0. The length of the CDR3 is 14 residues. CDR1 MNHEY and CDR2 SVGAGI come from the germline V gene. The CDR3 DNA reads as TGTGCCAGCAGTTACGGACAGGGGGCCAATGAGCAGTTCTTC. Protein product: CASSYGQGANEQFF.

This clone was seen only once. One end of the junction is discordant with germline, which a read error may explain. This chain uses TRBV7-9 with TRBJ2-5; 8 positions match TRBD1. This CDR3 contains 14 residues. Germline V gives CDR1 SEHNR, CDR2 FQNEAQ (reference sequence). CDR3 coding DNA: TGTTCCAGCAGTCCCGACAGGGGATCAGAGACCCAGTACTTC. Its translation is CSSSPDRGSETQYF.